The rows below give T cell receptor beta chains drawn from one sample of a study of blood T cell repertoires in COVID-19. Profiled with immunoSEQ multiplex PCR; TCRdb holds only in-frame clones, not every one. The sample lists approximately 440,000 clones; approximately 86% were seen once. The sequencing input was PBMCs or T cells enriched from blood (not recorded which). Receptor source: a woman under 30 who had recovered from COVID-19. Each CDR3 is given with its conserved first and last residue. Each record gives: D gene, J gene, clone size, V gene, CDR3 DNA, CDR3 protein. The D gene is left open where the match is weak. For some rows the clone size is stated as once, few or many, or as a class when expanded; others skip it.

NA | TRBJ2-7 | NA | TRBV3-1/TRBV3-2 | TGTGCCAGCAGCTCCCGCCCGGCGGGGAGTCCCTACGAGCAGTACTTC | CASSSRPAGSPYEQYF
NA | TRBJ1-1 | NA | TRBV27 | TGTGCCAGCAGTAGGGGCAGGACGAACACTGAAGCTTTCTTT | CASSRGRTNTEAFF
NA | TRBJ1-3 | NA | TRBV11-2 | TGTGCCAGCAGCCTGATCTACAGCCACCTCTCTGGAAACACCATATATTTT | CASSLIYSHLSGNTIYF
NA | TRBJ1-4 | NA | TRBV5-1 | TGCGCCAGCAGACCCGACAGTTTCAATGAAAAACTGTTTTTT | CASRPDSFNEKLFF
NA | TRBJ1-5 | NA | TRBV20-1 | TGCAGTGCTAGTCTTCCGGGGGACGATCAGCCCCAGCATTTT | CSASLPGDDQPQHF
NA | TRBJ2-1 | NA | TRBV11-2 | TGTGCCAGCAGCTCAAGCCCCCTAAGGGGAAATGAGCAGTTCTTC | CASSSSPLRGNEQFF
TRBD1 | TRBJ1-6 | NA | TRBV5-8 | TGTGCCAGCAGCCCTGACAGGGACAATTCACCCCTCCACTTT | CASSPDRDNSPLHF
TRBD1 | TRBJ2-7 | NA | TRBV6-5 | TGTGCCAGCAATATAAGGACAGGTGATCACGAGCAGTACTTC | CASNIRTGDHEQYF
NA | TRBJ1-2 | once | TRBV2 | TGTGCCAGCAGTGACGGCAACAGCTACTATGGCTACACCTTC | CASSDGNSYYGYTF
NA | TRBJ2-5 | NA | TRBV2 | TGTGCCAGCAGTGAATGGCAGTCGGAGACCCAGTACTTC | CASSEWQSETQYF
TRBD2 | TRBJ2-2 | NA | TRBV28 | TGTGCCAGCAGCCCCCCGGGACTAGCTACCGGGGAGCTGTTTTTT | CASSPPGLATGELFF
NA | TRBJ1-2 | NA | TRBV7-2 | TGTGCCAGCAGCTTAGGGCAGTGGGCTCGTGATGGCTACACCTTC | CASSLGQWARDGYTF
TRBD1 | TRBJ1-4 | NA | TRBV16 | TGTGCCAGCAGCCAATCGAGGACAGGGGCTAATGAAAAACTGTTTTTT | CASSQSRTGANEKLFF
TRBD2 | TRBJ2-3 | NA | TRBV18 | TGTGCCAGCTCACCGGGGCGGGGGGGCACCGATACGCAGTATTTT | CASSPGRGGTDTQYF
NA | TRBJ1-1 | NA | TRBV7-8 | TGTGCCAGCAGCTACAACAGGCGGTCGGACACTGAAGCTTTCTTT | CASSYNRRSDTEAFF
TRBD2 | TRBJ2-5 | NA | TRBV11-2 | TGTGCCAGCAGGAGGGGAGCGGGGGGGCGTCAAGAGACCCAGTACTTC | CASRRGAGGRQETQYF
NA | TRBJ2-6 | NA | TRBV7-6 | TGTGCCAGCAGCTTAGAAGGAGTTACTAGGGGGGCCAACGTCCTGACTTTC | CASSLEGVTRGANVLTF
TRBD1 | TRBJ2-7 | NA | TRBV3-1/TRBV3-2 | TGTGCCAGCAGCCAAGTTTTTGGGACAGGGGGGGAAGAGTACTTC | CASSQVFGTGGEEYF
NA | TRBJ1-1 | NA | TRBV27 | TGTGCCAGCAGCCCGGGAAGGTTTGGGAGTGAAGCTTTCTTT | CASSPGRFGSEAFF
NA | TRBJ2-3 | NA | TRBV3-1/TRBV3-2 | TGTGCCAGCAGCCAACTACAGGGAAGCACAGATACGCAGTATTTT | CASSQLQGSTDTQYF
NA | TRBJ1-2 | once | TRBV11-1 | TGTGCCAGCAGCTTAGGCGGTACTAACTATGGCTACACCTTC | CASSLGGTNYGYTF
TRBD1 | TRBJ1-5 | NA | TRBV30 | TGTGCCTGGGCCCGGACAGGGAGCAATCAGCCCCAGCATTTT | CAWARTGSNQPQHF
TRBD1 | TRBJ2-1 | NA | TRBV30 | TGTGCCTTTGGACAGGGAATTTATGGGCAGTTCTTC | CAFGQGIYGQFF
NA | TRBJ1-1 | once | TRBV6-5 | TGTGCCAGCACCAACTCGTACACTGAAGCTTTCTTT | CASTNSYTEAFF
NA | TRBJ1-5 | once | TRBV23-1 | TGCGCCAGCAGTCCCACCAGCGGGGGGAAGGATCAGCCCCAGCATTTT | CASSPTSGGKDQPQHF
NA | TRBJ2-1 | NA | TRBV7-9 | TGTGCCAGCAACCCTAGAGAGTTAGATGAGCAGTTCTTC | CASNPRELDEQFF
TRBD1 | TRBJ1-1 | NA | TRBV3-1/TRBV3-2 | TGTGCCAGCAGCCAAGATTTGTGGGACAGGGGCGAGCCTGAAGCTTTCTTT | CASSQDLWDRGEPEAFF
NA | TRBJ1-5 | once | TRBV28 | TGTGCCAGCAGTAAGGGGGGGAGCAATCAGCCCCAGCATTTT | CASSKGGSNQPQHF
NA | TRBJ1-5 | NA | TRBV6-5 | TGTGCCAGCATTAAAGGGGAAGGTCAGCCCCAGCATTTT | CASIKGEGQPQHF
NA | TRBJ2-2 | NA | TRBV5-4 | TGTGCCAGCAGCTTAGAGGGCGGGGCCGGGGAGCTGTTTTTT | CASSLEGGAGELFF
NA | TRBJ1-2 | NA | TRBV6-5 | TGTGCCAGCAGTCGGACTGAGGTTTATGGCTACACCTTC | CASSRTEVYGYTF
TRBD1 | TRBJ1-1 | NA | TRBV5-6 | TGTGCCAGCAGCTTGGGAGGACAGGGCACAACTGAAGCTTTCTTT | CASSLGGQGTTEAFF
NA | TRBJ1-3 | NA | TRBV30 | TGTGCCTGGAGCATAGACAGTTTCTCTGGAAACACCATATATTTT | CAWSIDSFSGNTIYF
NA | TRBJ2-1 | NA | TRBV11-2 | TGTGCCAGCAGCTCCTACGGTGGTTACAATGAGCAGTTCTTC | CASSSYGGYNEQFF
NA | TRBJ1-6 | once | TRBV19 | TGTGCCAGTAGTAGTACGGGTTCACCCCTCCACTTT | CASSSTGSPLHF
TRBD1 | TRBJ1-2 | NA | TRBV29-1 | TGCAGCGTTGGGACAGGGGTGAACTATGGCTACACCTTC | CSVGTGVNYGYTF
NA | TRBJ1-1 | NA | TRBV11-2 | TGTGCCAGCAGCACCCGGCAGGGGTCTGTATCCACTGAAGCTTTCTTT | CASSTRQGSVSTEAFF